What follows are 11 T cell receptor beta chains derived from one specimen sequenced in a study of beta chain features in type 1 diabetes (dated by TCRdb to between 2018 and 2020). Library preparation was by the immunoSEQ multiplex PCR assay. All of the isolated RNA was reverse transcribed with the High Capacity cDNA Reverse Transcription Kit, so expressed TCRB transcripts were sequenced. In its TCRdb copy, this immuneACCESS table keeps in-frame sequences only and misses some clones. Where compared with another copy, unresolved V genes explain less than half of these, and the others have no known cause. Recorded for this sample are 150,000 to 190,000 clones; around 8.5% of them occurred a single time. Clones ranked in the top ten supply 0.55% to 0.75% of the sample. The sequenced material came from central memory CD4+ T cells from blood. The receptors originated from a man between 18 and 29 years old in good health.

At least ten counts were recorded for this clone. CDR3 sequence reads: CASTGFDEQFF. The CDR3 DNA sequence: TGTGCCAGTACAGGGTTCGATGAGCAGTTCTTC. This chain links TRBV28 with TRBJ2-1, with a possible D match to TRBD1 (6 bases). The CDR3 spans 11 residues. Looked up from germline, CDR1 is MDHEN and CDR2 is SYDVKM. V lost 9 bases and J lost 8, with 11 bases in between.

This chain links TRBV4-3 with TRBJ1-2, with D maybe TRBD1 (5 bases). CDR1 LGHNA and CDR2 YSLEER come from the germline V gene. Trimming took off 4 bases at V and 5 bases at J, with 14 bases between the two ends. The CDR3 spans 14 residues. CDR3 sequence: CASSPGQGRYGYTF. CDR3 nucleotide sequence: TGCGCCAGCAGCCCGGGCCAGGGCCGGTATGGCTACACCTTC.

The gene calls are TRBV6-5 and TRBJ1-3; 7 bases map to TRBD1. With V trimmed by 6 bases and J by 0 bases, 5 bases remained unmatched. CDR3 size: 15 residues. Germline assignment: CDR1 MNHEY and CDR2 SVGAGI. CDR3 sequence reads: CASSSGQVSGNTIYF. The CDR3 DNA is TGTGCCAGCAGCTCAGGACAGGTCTCTGGAAACACCATATATTTT.

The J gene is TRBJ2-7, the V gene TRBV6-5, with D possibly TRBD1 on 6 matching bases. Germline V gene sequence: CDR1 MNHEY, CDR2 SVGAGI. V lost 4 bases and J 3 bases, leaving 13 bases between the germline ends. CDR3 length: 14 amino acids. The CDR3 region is CASSSNGQFYEQYF. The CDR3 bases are TGTGCCAGCAGTTCCAACGGACAGTTCTACGAGCAGTACTTC.

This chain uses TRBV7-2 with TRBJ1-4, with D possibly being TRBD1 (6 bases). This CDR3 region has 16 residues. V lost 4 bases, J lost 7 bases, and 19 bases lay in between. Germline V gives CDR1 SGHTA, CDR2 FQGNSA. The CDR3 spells CASSSATQGPSEKLFF. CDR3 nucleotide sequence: TGTGCCAGCAGCTCCGCGACACAGGGTCCTTCTGAAAAACTGTTTTTT.

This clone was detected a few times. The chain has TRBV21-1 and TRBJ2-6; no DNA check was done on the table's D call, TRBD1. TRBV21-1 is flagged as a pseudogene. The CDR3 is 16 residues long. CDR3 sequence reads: CARRQGLSSGANVLTF. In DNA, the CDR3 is TGTGCCAGAAGACAGGGACTGAGCTCTGGGGCCAACGTCCTGACTTTC.

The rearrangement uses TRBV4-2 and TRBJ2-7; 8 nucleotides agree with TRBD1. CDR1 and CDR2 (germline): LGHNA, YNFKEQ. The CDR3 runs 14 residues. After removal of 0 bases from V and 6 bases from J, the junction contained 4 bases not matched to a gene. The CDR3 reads CASSQDAGGAEQYF. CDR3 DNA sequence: TGTGCCAGCAGCCAAGATGCAGGGGGCGCCGAGCAGTACTTC.

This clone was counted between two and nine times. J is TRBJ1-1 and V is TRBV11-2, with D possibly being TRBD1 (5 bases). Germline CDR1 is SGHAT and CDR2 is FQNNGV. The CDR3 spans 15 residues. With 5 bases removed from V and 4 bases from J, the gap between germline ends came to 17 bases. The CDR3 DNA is TGTGCCAGCAGCCCTTGGGGGGTGTCAGGCACTGAAGCTTTCTTT. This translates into CASSPWGVSGTEAFF.

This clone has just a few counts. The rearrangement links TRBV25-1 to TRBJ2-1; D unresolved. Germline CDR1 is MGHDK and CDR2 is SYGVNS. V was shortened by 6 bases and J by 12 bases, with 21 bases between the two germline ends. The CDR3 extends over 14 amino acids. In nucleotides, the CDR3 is TGTGCCAGCAGCGCTCTCGGTGGTAATAGTAGGCAGTTCTTC. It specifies CASSALGGNSRQFF.

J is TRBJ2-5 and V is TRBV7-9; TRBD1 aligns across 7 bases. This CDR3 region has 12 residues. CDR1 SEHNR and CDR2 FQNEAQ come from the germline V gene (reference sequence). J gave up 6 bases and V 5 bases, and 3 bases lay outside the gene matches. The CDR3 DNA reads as TGTGCCAGCAGCCAGGACAGGCAGACCCAGTACTTC. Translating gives CASSQDRQTQYF.

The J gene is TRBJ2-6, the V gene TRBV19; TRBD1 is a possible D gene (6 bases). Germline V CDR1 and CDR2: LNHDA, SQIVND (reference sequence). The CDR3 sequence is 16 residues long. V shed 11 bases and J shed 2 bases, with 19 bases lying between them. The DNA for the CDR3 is TGTGCCTCTCAGAACTCCAGGGGCCCTGGGGCCAACGTCCTGACTTTC. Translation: CASQNSRGPGANVLTF.